The subject of this entry is one T cell receptor (beta chain). The target of this receptor is not known. Base qualities are not recorded, but no much larger clone differs from it by a single base. These data belong to a study of PD-1 blockade in classical Hodgkin lymphoma (TCRdb year 2020). In the study overall: Nivolumab dosing was 3 mg/kg intravenously every 2 weeks, continuing until either disease progression or unacceptable toxicity. To define a peripheral blood immune signature of response to PD-1 blockade in classical Hodgkin lymphoma, the study combined TCR beta sequencing with CyTOF. What the study reported, not specific to this receptor: Only a single clinical trial cohort was studied, and what caused the repertoire differences, possibly disease activity or prior therapy, remained undefined. A significant rise by C4D1 was seen in CD4+ but not CD8+ TCR diversity (p=0.0027 vs p=0.16), with the rise being most apparent in complete responders (p=0.02). Trial patients achieving complete response had baseline diversity similar to newly diagnosed patients, whereas partial responders and progressors had significantly lower diversity. Lower diversity was seen in patients whose nivolumab began less than 1 year after ASCT, and these patients were left out of later analyses so that immune reconstitution would not confound the results. Newly diagnosed patients were reported to have lower baseline TCR diversity than healthy donors, and relapsed/refractory patients were reported to have lower baseline TCR diversity still.

The sample's time point label, in plain terms: cycle 4 day 1 (C4D1), after 5 to 7 weeks of nivolumab. Relapse after autologous stem cell transplantation had occurred in all trial patients, and cohorts A, B and C were distinguished by prior brentuximab vedotin exposure. The trial cohort was composed of about 54 patients with relapsed/refractory classical Hodgkin lymphoma, for whom complete response, partial response or progressive disease was recorded as best overall response. Single-agent nivolumab was administered to trial patients in the multi-cohort phase II CheckMate 205 trial. An independent review committee assessed best overall response using the 2007 International Working Group response criteria. Trial PBMCs were obtained immediately prior to nivolumab initiation (C1D1) and on therapy at cycle 2 day 1 and cycle 4 day 1. After peripheral blood was drawn into 8 mL Vacutainer Cell Preparation Tubes, PBMCs were isolated by centrifugation and then cryopreserved.

Genomic DNA was isolated using the Qiagen DNeasy kit from unsorted PBMCs as well as from negatively selected CD4+ and CD8+ fractions. TCR beta CDR3 regions were amplified by immunoSEQ multiplex PCR using primers annealing to V and J segments. Amplification bias was minimized using a synthetic immune receptor repertoire, and residual bias was removed computationally after sequencing. The paper's data handling went like this. Repertoire diversity was quantified as the Shannon entropy index using custom Python scripts. Unsorted, CD4+ and CD8+ repertoires were examined separately, except in combined analyses, for which CD4+ and CD8+ sequences were merged in silico. Clonal expansion was defined as at least a 2-fold frequency increase after treatment relative to C1D1, with a pseudocount of 0.5 for undetected baseline clones. Clones with 0 or 1 copy at C1D1 were classified as singleton clones, and clones with 2 or more copies were classified as non-singleton clones. Clones expanded in unsorted samples were annotated as CD4+, CD8+ or unknown by matching protein sequences in sorted samples from the same patient. Wilcoxon tests on paired samples were used to test changes in diversity from C1D1 to C4D1. Sourced from immuneACCESS, this table was stored by TCRdb with only in-frame sequences that have V and J called. A share of the clones is absent; for the studies checked, an unresolved V gene accounts for under half, and the remainder has no known explanation. V, J and clone size were drawn from that table, and D and trimming were deduced from the DNA. The sample has over 85,000 clones on record, 75% to 95% of them singletons. Together, the top ten hold 2.5% to 3.5% of the sample.

Via the germline V gene, CDR1 is SGHTA and CDR2 FQGNSA. The germline V and J ends show losses of 1 base and 1 base respectively, and no gene match explains 6 bases of the junction. Spanning cysteine to phenylalanine, the CDR3 consists of 17 amino acids. Only the CDR3 portion is preserved as DNA: 51 bases, with reading frame beginning at the first base. Here the sequenced sample was peripheral blood mononuclear cells (PBMCs), taken before the fourth cycle of nivolumab. The source is a human donor with classical Hodgkin lymphoma. The chain links TRBV7-2 with TRBJ2-7, with 11 bases aligning to TRBD2. The CDR3 sequence is CASSLVSSGGISYEQYF. Here is the DNA: TGTGCCAGCAGCTTAGTATCTAGCGGGGGGATATCCTACGAGCAGTACTTC.